A single sample is the source of the 20 T cell receptor beta chains below, sequenced in a study of cytomegalovirus exposure and HLA in healthy donors. PCR was performed using 60 Vbeta and 13 Jbeta primers. Produced via immunoSEQ multiplex PCR; TCRdb's table is partial and in-frame only. The sample has 190,000 or so clones; 82% are singletons. Sequenced sample: PBMCs. These receptors all come from a boy aged 2 to 9 in good health and CMV-seronegative.

The chain recombines TRBV25-1 with TRBJ1-2; TRBD1 might be the D (5 bases). CDR1 is MGHDK and CDR2 is SYGVNS in the germline V gene. Trimming took off 4 bases at V and 6 bases at J, with 18 bases between the two ends. CDR3 length: 15 amino acids. The CDR3 is CASSGNLQGSNGYTF. In nucleotides, the CDR3 is TGTGCCAGCAGTGGCAACCTTCAGGGTTCGAATGGCTACACCTTC.

The V and J genes are TRBV7-2 and TRBJ2-3; D gene unclear. The germline gives CDR1 SGHTA, CDR2 FQGNSA. Trimming took 5 bases from V and 2 from J, leaving 14 bases between them. The CDR3 sequence is 15 residues long. The CDR3 DNA follows: TGTGCCAGCAGCCTCCACCTACAGTTCACAGATACGCAGTATTTT. Translation: CASSLHLQFTDTQYF.

This sequence joins TRBV6-5 and TRBJ1-1; D unclear. The CDR3 sequence is 16 residues long. Germline-derived CDR1 and CDR2 are MNHEY and SVGAGI. Trimming took 0 bases from V and 2 from J, leaving 13 bases between them. CDR3 residues: CASSYSILPLNTEAFF. In DNA, the CDR3 is TGTGCCAGCAGTTACTCGATACTCCCGCTAAACACTGAAGCTTTCTTT.

The chain couples TRBV11-2 to TRBJ2-3; D unresolved. Deletions cut 5 bases from V and 2 bases from J, with 17 bases between. Germline-derived CDR1 and CDR2 are SGHAT and FQNNGV. The CDR3 has 16 amino acids. The DNA for the CDR3 is TGTGCCAGCAGCCCGAAAATCATAGAGGTCACAGATACGCAGTATTTT. Translation gives CASSPKIIEVTDTQYF. Full variable domain (rest looked up from reference TRBV11-2 and TRBJ2-3): EAGVAQSPRYKIIEKRQSVAFWCNPISGHATLYWYQQILGQGPKLLIQFQNNGVVDDSQLPKDRFSAERLKGVDSTLKIQPAKLEDSAVYLCASSPKIIEVTDTQYFGPGTRLTVL.

The rearrangement joins TRBV4-1 to TRBJ2-5, with 7 bases lining up with TRBD2. Germline trimming cut 4 bases from V and 4 bases from J; bases unmatched to any gene: 6. The CDR3 consists of 14 residues. Germline V CDR1 and CDR2: MGHRA, YSYEKL. The CDR3 loop is CASSLTAGAETQYF. In nucleotides, the CDR3 is TGCGCCAGCAGCCTTACCGCGGGAGCAGAGACCCAGTACTTC.

The chain couples TRBV7-8 to TRBJ2-3, with D perhaps matching TRBD1 (5 bases). Trimming shortened V by 3 bases and J by 3 bases, and 13 bases separated the two germline ends. The CDR3 has 15 amino acids. CDR1 SGHVS and CDR2 FQNEAQ come from the germline V gene. In DNA form, the CDR3 reads TGTGCCAGCAGCTTTAAGGGGCCCTTAACAGATACGCAGTATTTT. It translates to CASSFKGPLTDTQYF.

Comment on this clone: The junction departs from the called germline gene at one end, perhaps through a read error. The chain uses TRBV6-5 and TRBJ1-1; D not certain. The CDR3 has 14 residues. Germline V gene lookup returns CDR1 MNHEY and CDR2 SVGAGI. The CDR3 nucleotides are TGTGCCAGCAGTTACTCTCCCCTGTTGACAAACCCCCTTTTT. It is translated as CASSYSPLLTNPLF.

The chain joins TRBV30 to TRBJ2-1; D might be TRBD1 (6 bases). V was clipped by 2 bases and J by 4 bases, with 9 bases between them. Germline CDR1 GTSNPN, CDR2 SVGIG (reference sequence). The CDR3 runs 13 residues. DNA of the CDR3: TGTGCCTGGAGTTGGGACATTTACAATGAGCAGTTCTTC. This encodes CAWSWDIYNEQFF.

V and J are TRBV6-5 and TRBJ2-1, with TRBD2 matching over 11 bases. The V gene's germline CDR1 is MNHEY and CDR2 SVGAGI. This CDR3 comprises 15 residues. The ends lost 5 bases at V and 3 bases at J; junction bases unmatched: 3. The CDR3 region is CASSTSGGRYNEQFF. In DNA form, the CDR3 reads TGTGCCAGCAGTACTAGCGGGGGCCGCTACAATGAGCAGTTCTTC.

The gene calls are TRBV11-2 and TRBJ2-5, with 7 bases lining up with TRBD1. V gave up 5 bases and J gave up 2 bases; unmatched junction bases: 5. CDR1 is SGHAT, CDR2 FQNNGV, per germline. The CDR3 consists of 14 residues. CDR3 in amino acids: CASSVGQMQETQYF. CDR3 coding DNA: TGTGCCAGCAGCGTGGGACAGATGCAAGAGACCCAGTACTTC.

CDR3 nucleotide sequence: TGTGCCAGCAGTCAAAACTACGAGCAGTACTTC. Its translation: CASSQNYEQYF. V and J are TRBV6-5 and TRBJ2-5; no definite D call. The last part of the DNA fits TRBJ2-7 better; the J call may be wrong. This CDR3 is built from 11 residues. CDR1 is MNHEY and CDR2 is SVGAGI in the germline V gene.

This chain connects TRBV7-9 to TRBJ1-4; D is ambiguous. The CDR3 sequence is 14 residues long. V lost 0 bases and J lost 4, with 6 bases in between. Germline V gives CDR1 SEHNR, CDR2 FQNEAQ (reference sequence). CDR3 loop: CASSLARSNEKLFF. For the CDR3, the DNA is TGTGCCAGCAGCTTAGCGAGAAGTAATGAAAAACTGTTTTTT. The entire variable domain, with the rest obtained from reference TRBV7-9 and TRBJ1-4, is as follows: DTGVSQNPRHKITKRGQNVTFRCDPISEHNRLYWYRQTLGQGPEFLTYFQNEAQLEKSRLLSDRFSAERPKGSFSTLEIQRTEQGDSAMYLCASSLARSNEKLFFGSGTQLSVL.

This clone came up a few times. J is TRBJ2-3 and V is TRBV4-2, with 10 bases fitting TRBD2. CDR1 is LGHNA, CDR2 YNFKEQ, per germline. This CDR3 is built from 19 residues. The V gene end was trimmed by 0 bases and the J gene end by 3 bases; junction bases not matched to a gene: 12. CDR3 bases: TGTGCCAGCAGCCAAGATGACGGGCGAGCGGGGGGGTGGACAGATACGCAGTATTTT. Its translation is CASSQDDGRAGGWTDTQYF.

This chain connects TRBV5-1 to TRBJ2-2; D remains unclear. CDR3 length: 14 residues. The V gene's germline CDR1 is SGHRS and CDR2 YFSETQ. V lost 0 bases and J 7 bases, leaving 10 bases between the germline ends. The CDR3 DNA reads TGCGCCAGCAGCTTGGGATCAAGCGTCGGGGAGCTGTTTTTT. The encoded protein is CASSLGSSVGELFF.

The chain employs TRBV2 and TRBJ1-1; D possibly corresponds to TRBD1 (6 bases). Germline V gives CDR1 SNHLY, CDR2 FYNNEI. The CDR3 spans 14 residues. With 7 bases removed from V and 1 base from J, the gap between germline ends came to 13 bases. The CDR3: CASKSGQTNTEAFF. The DNA of the CDR3 is TGTGCCAGCAAGTCCGGACAGACGAACACTGAAGCTTTCTTT.

The CDR3 DNA reads TGCGCCAGCAGCTTGAGCGTGACAGGGTACGAGCAGTACTTC. It is translated as CASSLSVTGYEQYF. The rearrangement joins TRBV5-1 to TRBJ2-7; TRBD1 matches at 7 bases. This CDR3 is built from 14 residues. With 1 base clipped from V and 4 bases from J, the junction kept 5 bases outside the gene matches. CDR1 is SGHRS, CDR2 YFSETQ, per germline. Together with reference TRBV5-1 and TRBJ2-7, the CDR3 gives the full variable domain: KAGVTQTPRYLIKTRGQQVTLSCSPISGHRSVSWYQQTPGQGLQFLFEYFSETQRNKGNFPGRFSGRQFSNSRSEMNVSTLELGDSALYLCASSLSVTGYEQYFGPGTRLTVT.

V is TRBV15 and J is TRBJ2-3; TRBD2 matches 7 bases. Germline CDR1 reads LNHNV; CDR2 reads YYDKDF (reference sequence). This CDR3 spans 17 amino acids. The trim removed 1 base at V and 1 base at J, leaving 8 bases unmatched. CDR3 sequence: CATSRAIKAGGTDTQYF. DNA for the CDR3: TGTGCCACCAGCAGAGCGATTAAGGCGGGGGGCACAGATACGCAGTATTTT.

CDR3 region: CASSLLTGHQPQHF. The CDR3 DNA sequence: TGTGCCAGCAGTTTATTGACAGGGCATCAGCCCCAGCATTTT. The chain has TRBV27 and TRBJ1-5; 7 nucleotides match TRBD1. CDR1 is MNHEY and CDR2 is SMNVEV in the germline V gene (reference sequence). CDR3 size: 14 residues. The V segment lost 1 base and the J segment 5 bases; nucleotides outside the gene matches: 2.

This clone was seen just once. The chain uses TRBV7-2 and TRBJ2-4; 13 nucleotides agree with TRBD2. V shed 3 bases and J 1 base; nucleotides not matched to a gene: 0. Germline-derived CDR1 and CDR2 are SGHTA and FQGNSA. CDR3 length equals 16 residues. CDR3: CASSLTSGGAKNIQYF. The CDR3, as DNA: TGTGCCAGCAGCTTGACTAGCGGGGGGGCCAAAAACATTCAGTACTTC.

The V and J genes are TRBV5-6 and TRBJ1-2; possible D gene TRBD1, 5 bases. The V and J ends lost 7 bases and 4 bases respectively, with 14 bases between them. The CDR3 has 13 amino acids. Germline V gene data show CDR1 as SGHDT and CDR2 as YYEEEE. The CDR3 bases are TGTGCCAGCTTAACAGGCGCTGCCTATGGCTACACCTTC. Translating gives CASLTGAAYGYTF. The whole variable domain, filled in from reference TRBV5-6 and TRBJ1-2, reads DAGVTQSPTHLIKTRGQQVTLRCSPKSGHDTVSWYQQALGQGPQFIFQYYEEEERQRGNFPDRFSGHQFPNYSSELNVNALLLGDSALYLCASLTGAAYGYTFGSGTRLTVV.